This is a list of T cell receptor beta chains from one sample in a study of blood T cell repertoires in COVID-19. Clones were sequenced by immunoSEQ multiplex PCR, and TCRdb holds only the in-frame ones, with some missing. The repertoire includes around 190,000 clones, approximately 88% of them detected once, and 3.2% sits in the top ten. Sequencing was performed on PBMCs or T cells enriched from blood (not recorded which). The receptors come from a young woman who had recovered from COVID-19. The CDR3 runs from the conserved cysteine through the conserved F or W. A D gene is named only where the DNA matches it firmly. The listing skips clone size in some rows; elsewhere it reads once, few, many or a size class.

14	TRBV24-1	TRBJ1-5	.	TRBD1	TGTGCCACCAGTGATCCGGGACAGGGACAGCCCCAGCATTTT	CATSDPGQGQPQHF
17	TRBV18	TRBJ2-5	.	.	TGTGCCAGCTCACCACCAATTCTAGAGGGCCGTCATGAGACCCAGTACTTC	CASSPPILEGRHETQYF
16	TRBV14	TRBJ2-1	.	TRBD2	TGTGCCAGCAGCGTTTCCAGGACTAGCAGATACAATGAGCAGTTCTTC	CASSVSRTSRYNEQFF
12	TRBV19	TRBJ1-2	.	.	TGTGCCAGTAGTATAGGTACGGGTCCGGAGACCTTC	CASSIGTGPETF
18	TRBV4-1	TRBJ2-3	.	TRBD2	TGCGCCAGCAGCCAAGATTGGGCTAGCGGGGGGGCGGCAGATACGCAGTATTTT	CASSQDWASGGAADTQYF
17	TRBV5-1	TRBJ2-3	once	TRBD2	TGCGCCAGCAGCTTGTTAGGGCGGGAGGGCCTCGAAGATACGCAGTATTTT	CASSLLGREGLEDTQYF
15	TRBV18	TRBJ1-1	.	TRBD1	TGTGCCAGCTCACCAACGAAACAGGGGTGGACTGAAGCTTTCTTT	CASSPTKQGWTEAFF
15	TRBV9	TRBJ1-3	.	TRBD1	TGTGCCAGCAGCGACACAGGGGGTCCTGGAAACACCATATATTTT	CASSDTGGPGNTIYF
12	TRBV5-5	TRBJ2-3	.	.	TGTGCCAGCAGCCTACCTACAGATACGCAGTATTTT	CASSLPTDTQYF
13	TRBV29-1	TRBJ1-2	.	.	TGCAGCGTTGATACAAAAGGAAGCGGTGGCTACACCTTC	CSVDTKGSGGYTF
14	TRBV2	TRBJ1-5	once	.	TGTGCCAGCAGCTCTTTTCAGGCCAATCAGCCCCAGCATTTT	CASSSFQANQPQHF
14	TRBV7-8	TRBJ1-6	.	TRBD1	TGTGCCAGCAGCTCGGACAGGGGGAATTCACCCCTCCACTTT	CASSSDRGNSPLHF
13	TRBV6-5	TRBJ2-3	.	TRBD1	TGTGCCAGCAGGGGACTGGGACAGGTGGTGCAGTATTTT	CASRGLGQVVQYF
15	TRBV28	TRBJ2-1	.	TRBD2	TGTGCCACCGGGAGGGGCCCCTCCTCCTACAATGAGCAGTTCTTC	CATGRGPSSYNEQFF
17	TRBV4-2	TRBJ2-5	.	.	TGTGCCAGCAGCCAAGACCGGGGGAAGCTAGCGCAAGAGACCCAGTACTTC	CASSQDRGKLAQETQYF
14	TRBV5-4	TRBJ1-2	.	TRBD1	TGTGCCAGCAGCTTACCGGGACAGAACTATGGCTACACCTTC	CASSLPGQNYGYTF
20	TRBV4-2	TRBJ1-4	once	TRBD1	TGTGCCAGCAGCCAAGATTCCCCGACAGGGACACTCTCCGCGCGGGAAAAACTGTTTTTT	CASSQDSPTGTLSAREKLFF
17	TRBV11-2	TRBJ1-5	.	.	TGTGCCAGCAGCTTAAATCCCGGAGGTTGGAGCAATCAGCCCCAGCATTTT	CASSLNPGGWSNQPQHF
14	TRBV28	TRBJ2-1	.	.	TGTGCCAGCAGATTGGACAGCAACTACAATGAGCAGTTCTTC	CASRLDSNYNEQFF
14	TRBV28	TRBJ1-5	few	.	TGTGCCAGCAGTTTATTGGGGGGAACTCAGCCCCAGCATTTT	CASSLLGGTQPQHF
15	TRBV20-1	TRBJ2-2	.	TRBD2	TGCAGTGCTAGTGGACTAGCGGGAGCTACCGGGGAGCTGTTTTTT	CSASGLAGATGELFF
13	TRBV6-5	TRBJ1-1	.	.	TGTGCCAGCAGTTACCCGGGGGGCACTGAAGCTTTCTTT	CASSYPGGTEAFF
15	TRBV9	TRBJ2-1	.	TRBD2	TGTGCCAGCAGCCGAGCGGGAGGGCCTCTGAATGAGCAGTTCTTC	CASSRAGGPLNEQFF
14	TRBV18	TRBJ1-5	.	.	TGTGCCAGCTCACCTCAGAATAGCAATCAGCCCCAGCATTTT	CASSPQNSNQPQHF
14	TRBV30	TRBJ1-2	.	TRBD1	TGTGCCTGGATCCGACAGGGGGCGTTCTATGGCTACACCTTC	CAWIRQGAFYGYTF
15	TRBV18	TRBJ1-4	.	TRBD1	TGTGCCAGCTCAGTACCGGGACAGGGCCGTGAAAAACTGTTTTTT	CASSVPGQGREKLFF
17	TRBV12-2	TRBJ1-6	.	.	TGTGCAAGTCGGTTACGGGACAGGAGCTCCTATAATTCACCCCTCCACTTT	CASRLRDRSSYNSPLHF
17	TRBV27	TRBJ2-1	.	TRBD2	TGTGCCAGCAGTTATCTCCCGGGGGAGGGCCGGGCGAATGAGCAGTTCTTC	CASSYLPGEGRANEQFF
16	TRBV28	TRBJ1-6	few	TRBD1	TGTGCCAGCAGTTTAGGGCAGGGGGGCCTATTCTTCACCCTCCACTTT	CASSLGQGGLFFTLHF
15	TRBV5-1	TRBJ1-1	many	.	TGCGCCAGCAGCCCGGGGGGACGGAAGAACACTGAAGCTTTCTTT	CASSPGGRKNTEAFF
16	TRBV5-1	TRBJ2-1	.	TRBD1	TGCGCCAGCAGCCTAGGACAGGTCAACTCCTACAATGAGCAGTTCTTC	CASSLGQVNSYNEQFF
16	TRBV28	TRBJ1-4	.	TRBD1	TGTGCCAGCCTATCCTGGTCGGGACAGGCTAATGAAAAACTGTTTTTT	CASLSWSGQANEKLFF
15	TRBV6-5	TRBJ1-6	.	TRBD1	TGTGCCAGCGGGGACAGGGGGTCTCCGAATTCACCCCTCCACTTT	CASGDRGSPNSPLHF
15	TRBV18	TRBJ1-5	.	TRBD1	TGTGCCAGCTCACCTCAACAGGGGGGCAATCAGCCCCAGCATTTT	CASSPQQGGNQPQHF
14	TRBV6-5	TRBJ1-5	.	.	TGTGCCAGCAGAAAGGCGACAGACAATCAGCCCCAGCATTTT	CASRKATDNQPQHF
14	TRBV2	TRBJ2-1	.	TRBD1	TGTGCCAGCAGGCGTGGGGACAGGGGTAATGAGCAGTTCTTC	CASRRGDRGNEQFF
14	TRBV25-1	TRBJ2-3	.	.	TGTGCCAGCAGTGGCTTACAGAGCACAGATACGCAGTATTTT	CASSGLQSTDTQYF
12	TRBV28	TRBJ2-3	.	.	TGTGCCAGCAGTTTAGCGACAGATACGCAGTATTTT	CASSLATDTQYF
13	TRBV5-1	TRBJ1-1	.	.	TGCGCCAGCAGCGATCTACGGAACACTGAAGCTTTCTTT	CASSDLRNTEAFF